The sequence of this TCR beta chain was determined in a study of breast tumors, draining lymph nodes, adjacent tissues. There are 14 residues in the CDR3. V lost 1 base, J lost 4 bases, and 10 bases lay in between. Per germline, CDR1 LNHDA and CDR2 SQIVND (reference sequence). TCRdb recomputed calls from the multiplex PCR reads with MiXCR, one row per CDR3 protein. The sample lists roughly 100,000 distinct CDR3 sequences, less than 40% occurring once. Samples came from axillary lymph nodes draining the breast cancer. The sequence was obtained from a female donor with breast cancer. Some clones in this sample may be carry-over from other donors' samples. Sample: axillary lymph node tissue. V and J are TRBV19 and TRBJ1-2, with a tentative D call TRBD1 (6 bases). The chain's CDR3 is CASSIALQGYGYTF. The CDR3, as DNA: TGTGCCAGTAGTATAGCTTTACAGGGCTATGGCTACACCTTC.